This T cell receptor beta chain was found in a study of cytotoxic CD8 clonotypes in ibrutinib-treated CLL. Study at large: The sample average was 255,043 productive templates and just under 95,000 productive rearrangements. Study observations and caveats: Stable or contracted on treatment, public clonotypes were also uncommon.

About this clone itself: The antigen remains undetermined.

Target depth was 1 in 200,000 to 1 in 1 million T cells, about 10x per clonotype. Assay used: immunoSEQ multiplex PCR; TCRdb lists only in-frame clones, some missing. The sample includes roughly 150,000 clones, approximately 90% of them seen just once. V was cut by 0 bases and J by 0 bases, with 10 bases left in between. Germline V gives CDR1 SGHRS, CDR2 YFSETQ. This CDR3 spans 15 amino acids. Sequencing used PBMCs, obtained at disease progression, from a patient treated with ibrutinib. This TCR derives from a human donor with chronic lymphocytic leukemia. The J gene is TRBJ2-7, the V gene TRBV5-1; D not resolved. CDR3 in amino acids: CASSLAALSSYEQYF. For the CDR3, the DNA is TGCGCCAGCAGCTTGGCGGCTTTGAGCTCCTACGAGCAGTACTTC.